The entry below describes one T cell receptor (beta chain). No antigen is known for it. The CDR3 consists of 13 residues. The V segment lost 7 bases and the J segment 9 bases; nucleotides outside the gene matches: 8. CDR1 is MDHEN, CDR2 SYDVKM, per germline. The sample comes from a study of blood T cells in healthy people across ages. Study observations and caveats: The recorded TCR beta diversity per million T cells decreased in a roughly linear manner with age. Long-lived and aged donors differed, with more naive CD4+ cells and higher diversity in the long-lived.

A second 7 to 11 cycle PCR used barcoded and J-beta primers. Every cDNA molecule carried a tag from a template-switch adaptor bearing 12 random nucleotides. TCRdb reprocessed the 5' RACE reads via MiXCR and lists one record per CDR3 protein. Among 1.5 million to 2 million distinct CDR3 sequences, approximately 28% were seen once, and the ten largest hold roughly 8%. Total RNA, at least 5.5 micrograms per sample, came from PBMCs. Input material: blood. This chain connects TRBV28 to TRBJ1-5, with TRBD1 identical over 8 bases. The clonotype was recovered from a woman aged 30 to 39 in good health. The CDR3, as DNA: TGTGCCAGCATCCAGGGGGCAGGGCGGCCCCAGCATTTT. This encodes CASIQGAGRPQHF.